The 16 T cell receptor beta chains given below trace back to one sample, sequenced in a study of HIV-infected patients and healthy controls. Around 450 ng RNA was reverse transcribed with alpha and beta constant-region primers. Separate chain-specific third strand synthesis with multiplexing indices produced the alpha and beta libraries. MiXCR was run by TCRdb on the 5' RACE reads, yielding one entry per CDR3 protein. Counted here are under 20,000 distinct CDR3 sequences, around 10% occurring once; the ten biggest clones make up around 3.3%. Whole blood was used without fractionation, so all unsorted peripheral T cells were included. The sequencing sample was made of blood. The receptors come from an adult in good health.

This chain uses TRBV7-3 with TRBJ1-1, with D unclear. Trimming left V 6 bases short and J 6 bases short, with 11 bases between. Per germline, CDR1 SGHTA and CDR2 FQGTGA. This CDR3 contains 12 residues. CDR3 loop: CASSYLGSEAFF. CDR3 DNA: TGTGCCAGCAGTTACCTAGGGTCTGAAGCTTTCTTT.

Sample share makes this clonotype medium-sized. The V and J genes are TRBV2 and TRBJ2-3, with 14 bases matching TRBD2. Germline-derived CDR1 and CDR2 are SNHLY and FYNNEI. The trim removed 8 bases at V and 0 bases at J, leaving 10 bases unmatched. The CDR3 length is 18 residues. CDR3: CASAPGLAGGFSTDTQYF. In nucleotides, the CDR3 is TGTGCCAGCGCCCCCGGACTAGCGGGAGGTTTTAGCACAGATACGCAGTATTTT.

This clonotype appeared many times. V gene TRBV2 combines with J gene TRBJ2-1; D assignment may be TRBD1 or TRBD2 (6 bases each). The CDR3 is 12 residues long. The V and J ends lost 9 bases and 10 bases respectively, with 16 bases between them. Per the germline V gene, CDR1 is SNHLY and CDR2 is FYNNEI. The DNA for the CDR3 is TGTGCCAGTGGGGGGCCGCTGGGGGAGCAGTTCTTC. This gives the protein CASGGPLGEQFF.

This clonotype was found many times. The chain employs TRBV28 and TRBJ2-1; 10 positions match TRBD2. The CDR3 extends over 15 amino acids. Germline assignment: CDR1 MDHEN and CDR2 SYDVKM. V lost 3 bases and J lost 3; bases outside the gene matches: 2. CDR3 DNA: TGTGCCAGCAGTTTGGTAGCGGGAGGCTACAATGAGCAGTTCTTC. Encoded protein: CASSLVAGGYNEQFF.

This clonotype was seen ten or more times. This sequence joins TRBV5-1 and TRBJ2-1; no clear D gene. There are 12 residues in the CDR3. The germline V and J ends were trimmed by 4 bases and 7 bases, with 9 bases remaining between them. The germline gives CDR1 SGHRS, CDR2 YFSETQ. The CDR3 DNA sequence: TGCGCCAGCAGCCCAAACAGTAATGAGCAGTTCTTC. This gives the protein CASSPNSNEQFF.

This clonotype appeared a single time. V and J are TRBV11-1 and TRBJ1-4, with 7 positions matching TRBD1. This CDR3 contains 13 residues. CDR1 is SGHAT, CDR2 FQDESV, per germline (reference sequence). The J segment lost 4 bases and the V segment lost 4 bases, leaving 0 bases of the junction unmatched. DNA for the CDR3: TGTGCCAGCAGCTGGGACAGTAATGAAAAACTGTTTTTT. Translation: CASSWDSNEKLFF.

The V call is TRBV4-1, the J call TRBJ1-1, with D hard to call. Trimming pared 4 bases from V and 0 bases from J, leaving 15 bases between. CDR3 length: 16 residues. The germline CDR1 and CDR2 sequences are MGHRA and YSYEKL. The CDR3 bases are TGCGCCAGCAGCCCATGGATTTCTGCCATGAACACTGAAGCTTTCTTT. The encoded protein is CASSPWISAMNTEAFF.

This clonotype was detected many times. The CDR3 region is CSVLYSYEQYF. CDR3 bases: TGCAGCGTCCTATACTCCTACGAGCAGTACTTC. V usage is TRBV29-1 and J usage is TRBJ2-7; D gene ambiguous. There are 11 residues in the CDR3. V was cut by 6 bases and J by 0 bases, with 6 bases left in between. CDR1 SQVTM and CDR2 ANQGSEA come from the germline V gene.

This clonotype is classed as medium-sized (0.01 to 0.1%). V and J are TRBV18 and TRBJ2-3, with 8 bases aligning to TRBD1. This CDR3 is 16 amino acids long. Germline CDR1 KGHSH, CDR2 LQKENI. Trimming at V came to 0 bases and at J to 3 bases, leaving 5 bases not matched to a gene. CDR3 bases: TGTGCCAGCTCACCACCTCGCCAGGGGGCAACAGATACGCAGTATTTT. It codes for CASSPPRQGATDTQYF.

By share, this clonotype ranks as medium-sized. The chain links TRBV7-6 to TRBJ2-1; 7 positions match TRBD1. With V trimmed by 11 bases and J by 9 bases, 10 bases remained unmatched. Germline loops: CDR1 SGHVS, CDR2 FNYEAQ. The length of the CDR3 is 12 residues. The CDR3 coding sequence is TGTGCCTTCGGGGCTGCAGGGGGTGAGCAGTTCTTC. This sequence encodes CAFGAAGGEQFF.

This clonotype was found many times. The V and J genes are TRBV29-1 and TRBJ2-2; D gene unclear. V gave up 6 bases and J gave up 3 bases, with 14 bases separating them. CDR3 length: 14 residues. CDR1 and CDR2 from the germline V gene are SQVTM and ANQGSEA. The CDR3 spells CSVPGRLHTGELFF. The CDR3 DNA is TGCAGCGTCCCTGGCAGGCTACACACCGGGGAGCTGTTTTTT.

This chain connects TRBV19 to TRBJ2-1, with TRBD2 matching 12 bases. CDR3 length: 15 residues. Losses at the gene ends were 6 bases for V and 5 bases for J; bases not matched to a gene: 5. Germline CDR1 and CDR2: LNHDA and SQIVND (reference sequence). This CDR3 is CASRVLAGGDNEQFF. CDR3 bases: TGTGCCAGTAGGGTTCTAGCGGGAGGGGACAATGAGCAGTTCTTC.

This clonotype came up many times. This chain joins TRBV7-3 and TRBJ2-7; D is unclear. V gave up 5 bases and J gave up 2 bases, with 10 bases separating them. The CDR3 spans 13 residues. Germline V gene data show CDR1 as SGHTA and CDR2 as FQGTGA. CDR3: CASSPGPTYEQYF. DNA for the CDR3: TGTGCCAGCAGCCCGGGCCCTACCTACGAGCAGTACTTC.

The chain joins TRBV5-1 to TRBJ2-5; D may be TRBD1 or TRBD2 (5 bases each). Trimming pared 4 bases from V and 1 base from J, leaving 17 bases between. This CDR3 comprises 16 residues. From germline, CDR1 is SGHRS and CDR2 YFSETQ. For the CDR3, the DNA is TGCGCCAGCAGCCCCTCACGAGGGGTCGGCCAAGAGACCCAGTACTTC. Translated: CASSPSRGVGQETQYF. Filled out from reference TRBV5-1 and TRBJ2-5, the complete variable domain reads KAGVTQTPRYLIKTRGQQVTLSCSPISGHRSVSWYQQTPGQGLQFLFEYFSETQRNKGNFPGRFSGRQFSNSRSEMNVSTLELGDSALYLCASSPSRGVGQETQYFGPGTRLLVL.

V gene TRBV5-4 combines with J gene TRBJ2-7; either TRBD1 or TRBD2 may supply D (5 bases each). Germline CDR1 SGHNT, CDR2 YYREEE (reference sequence). The CDR3 totals 14 residues. The V gene lost 0 bases and the J gene lost 0 bases, with 7 bases spanning the gap. CDR3 sequence (DNA): TGTGCCAGCAGCTTGGTTGGGGGCTCCTACGAGCAGTACTTC. Translation gives CASSLVGGSYEQYF.

This clonotype occurred many times. This chain links TRBV7-9 with TRBJ2-1; TRBD2 matches 10 bases. The length of the CDR3 is 18 residues. Trimming cost V 2 bases and J 0 bases; bases outside gene matches: 7. Germline CDR1 SEHNR, CDR2 FQNEAQ (reference sequence). CDR3 sequence reads: CASSLRLAGESSYNEQFF. CDR3 in DNA: TGTGCCAGCAGCTTAAGGCTAGCGGGGGAGAGCTCCTACAATGAGCAGTTCTTC.